The 2 T cell receptor beta chains below come from one sample, sequenced in a study of Tregs in tolerant kidney transplant recipients. The assay was immunoSEQ multiplex PCR, and TCRdb's table has in-frame clones only and misses some. The sample gives about 100,000 clones, 90% of which show up once; 0.3% to 0.4% is in the top ten. The material sequenced was CD4+ T cells from blood, taken before the transplant. These receptors were collected from a human donor who received a combined kidney and bone marrow transplant.

The V call is TRBV6-5, the J call TRBJ1-2, with TRBD1 as a possible D gene (6 bases). This CDR3 is built from 15 residues. Germline values: CDR1 MNHEY, CDR2 SVGAGI. The V and J ends lost 3 bases and 3 bases respectively, with 14 bases between them. The CDR3 DNA sequence: TGTGCCAGCAGTTATCCCAAGGGGGGGGACTATGGCTACACCTTC. Translated, it gives CASSYPKGGDYGYTF.

The chain has TRBV10-3 and TRBJ2-7; TRBD1 aligns across 9 bases. Germline CDR1 ENHRY, CDR2 SYGVKD. The CDR3 has 16 residues. Germline trimming cut 0 bases from V and 6 bases from J; bases unmatched to any gene: 9. CDR3 bases: TGTGCCATCAGTGAGTCAAGGCCGGGACAGGGCGGCGAGCAGTACTTC. This sequence encodes CAISESRPGQGGEQYF.